This entry features one T cell receptor (beta chain) sequence. The sample originates from a study of cytomegalovirus exposure and HLA in healthy donors. The overall study: Earlier work reported approximately 100 million unique TCR beta sequences from 150 million to 200 million T cells. When 350 to 500 donors were genotyped, roughly 82% of them were found to fall in the Caucasian-associated ancestry cluster.

PCR involved 60 Vbeta and 13 Jbeta primers. Generated by immunoSEQ multiplex PCR, the TCRdb table keeps only in-frame clones and is missing some. The table lists about 140,000 clones, 80% of them singletons. The CDR3 extends over 14 amino acids. Per the germline V gene, CDR1 is SGHTS and CDR2 is YDEGEE. V lost 1 base to trimming and J lost 7 bases; unmatched junction nucleotides: 7. The sequenced sample consisted of PBMCs. The genes are TRBV5-8 and TRBJ2-7; 8 positions agree with TRBD1. The TCR comes from a man between 40 and 49 years old in good health and CMV-seropositive. In DNA, the CDR3 is TGTGCCAGCAGCTTGTTACAGGGGGTGGGGGAGCAGTACTTC. It yields the protein CASSLLQGVGEQYF.